This T cell receptor beta chain emerged from a study of shared clonotypes between healthy human individuals. Per germline, CDR1 SGHNT and CDR2 YYREEE (reference sequence). V lost 0 bases to trimming and J lost 5 bases, with 14 bases between them. This CDR3 comprises 15 residues. Study-level findings and limits: Across a handful of donors, naive CD4 shared roughly 5%, naive CD8 more than 3%, memory CD4 more than 2%, memory CD8 under 0.5%. Estimated clonotype richness was generally higher in naive than memory subsets.

Donors, without exception, were Caucasian adults residing in Nashville, Tennessee. The DNA input per sorted-subset replicate PCR was roughly 0.2 ug, corresponding to some 30,000 T cell genomes. Sequencing used immunoSEQ multiplex PCR; TCRdb keeps in-frame clones, though not all of them. The data show 2 million to 3 million clones, with just over 90% seen just once and roughly 0.14% held by the top ten. As regards this clone: Its matching antigen is unknown. At the DNA level, this CDR3 is encoded by other sequences in the same sample as well.

The sequence derives from a man between 18 and 29 years old in good health. Sequencing was performed on naive CD4+ T cells sorted from blood. Subset: CD45RA+ positively selected. The chain carries TRBV5-4 and TRBJ2-5; D is perhaps TRBD2 (7 bases). The CDR3 is CASSLAVGGPETQYF. The CDR3 DNA reads TGTGCCAGCAGCTTGGCCGTGGGGGGGCCGGAGACCCAGTACTTC.